This T cell receptor (beta chain) was obtained from a study of blood T cell repertoires in COVID-19. Germline lookup yields CDR1 MNHEY and CDR2 SMNVEV (reference sequence). This CDR3 is 13 amino acids long. V lost 5 bases to trimming and J lost 4 bases; unmatched junction nucleotides: 4. Data came from immunoSEQ multiplex PCR; TCRdb stores just in-frame clones and leaves some out. The sample lists approximately 170,000 clones; approximately 90% were seen once. The sequenced material came from peripheral blood. The chain joins TRBV27 to TRBJ2-7; 8 nucleotides align to TRBD1. The clonotype originates from a man aged 50-60 years who had recovered from COVID-19. The CDR3 region is CASSPRGQYEQYF. The CDR3 nucleotides are TGTGCCAGCAGTCCCAGGGGGCAATACGAGCAGTACTTC.